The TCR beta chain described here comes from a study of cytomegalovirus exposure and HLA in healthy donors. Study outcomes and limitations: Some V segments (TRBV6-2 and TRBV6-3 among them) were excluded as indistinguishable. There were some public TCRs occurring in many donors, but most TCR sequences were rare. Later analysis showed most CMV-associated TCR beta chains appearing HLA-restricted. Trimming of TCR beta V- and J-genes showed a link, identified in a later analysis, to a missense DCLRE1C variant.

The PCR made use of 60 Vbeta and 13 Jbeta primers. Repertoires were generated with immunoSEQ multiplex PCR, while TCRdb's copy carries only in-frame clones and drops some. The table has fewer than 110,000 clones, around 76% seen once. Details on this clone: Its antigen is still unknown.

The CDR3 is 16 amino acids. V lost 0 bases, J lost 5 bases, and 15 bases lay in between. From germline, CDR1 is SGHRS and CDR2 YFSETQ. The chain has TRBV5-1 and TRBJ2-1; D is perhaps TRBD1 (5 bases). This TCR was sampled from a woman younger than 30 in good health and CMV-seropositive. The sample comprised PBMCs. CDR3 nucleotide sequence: TGCGCCAGCAGCTTGGGGGGCGTAGTATCCCACAATGAGCAGTTCTTC. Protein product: CASSLGGVVSHNEQFF.